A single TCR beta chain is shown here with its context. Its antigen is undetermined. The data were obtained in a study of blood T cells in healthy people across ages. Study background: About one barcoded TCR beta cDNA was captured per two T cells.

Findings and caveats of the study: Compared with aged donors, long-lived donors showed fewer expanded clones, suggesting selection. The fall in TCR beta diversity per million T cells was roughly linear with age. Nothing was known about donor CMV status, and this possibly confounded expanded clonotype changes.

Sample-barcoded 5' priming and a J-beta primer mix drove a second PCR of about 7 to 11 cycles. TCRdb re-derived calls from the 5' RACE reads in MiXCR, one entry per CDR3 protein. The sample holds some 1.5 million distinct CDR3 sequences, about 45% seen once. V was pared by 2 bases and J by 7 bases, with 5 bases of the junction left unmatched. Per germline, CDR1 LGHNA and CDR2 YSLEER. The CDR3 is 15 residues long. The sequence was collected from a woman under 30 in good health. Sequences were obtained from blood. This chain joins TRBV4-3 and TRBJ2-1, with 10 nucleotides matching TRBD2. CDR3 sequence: CASSQLAGEGNEQFF. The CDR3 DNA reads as TGCGCCAGCAGCCAACTAGCGGGAGAAGGGAATGAGCAGTTCTTC.